This TCR beta chain is from a study of T cell responses to AZD1222 COVID-19 vaccine. Study context: The study pooled second doses at about 4 or about 12 weeks. General observations from the study: Spike-spanning, vaccine-associated CD4 TCRs were dominant at 160-218 and 743-854. Samples come after the peak T cell response, not at day 14. The number of AZD1222 recipients seropositive at baseline was only five to seven.

The table came from immunoSEQ multiplex PCR; TCRdb's copy has only in-frame clones and leaves some out. The repertoire holds some 120,000 clones, around 90% seen once, with approximately 5.4% in the top ten. Comments on this clone: As yet, its antigen is unknown.

This specimen was peripheral blood, taken on day 0 of AZD1222 vaccination. The clonotype originates from an adult in good health.

Written as DNA, the CDR3 is TGTGCCAGCTCCCGACTAGCGGGAGCTTACAATGAGCAGTTCTTC. It encodes CASSRLAGAYNEQFF. The chain employs TRBV14 and TRBJ2-1; TRBD2 matches 12 bases. The CDR3 contains 15 residues. CDR1 SGHDN and CDR2 FVKESK come from the germline V gene. V was pared by 8 bases and J by 4 bases, with 6 bases of the junction left unmatched.